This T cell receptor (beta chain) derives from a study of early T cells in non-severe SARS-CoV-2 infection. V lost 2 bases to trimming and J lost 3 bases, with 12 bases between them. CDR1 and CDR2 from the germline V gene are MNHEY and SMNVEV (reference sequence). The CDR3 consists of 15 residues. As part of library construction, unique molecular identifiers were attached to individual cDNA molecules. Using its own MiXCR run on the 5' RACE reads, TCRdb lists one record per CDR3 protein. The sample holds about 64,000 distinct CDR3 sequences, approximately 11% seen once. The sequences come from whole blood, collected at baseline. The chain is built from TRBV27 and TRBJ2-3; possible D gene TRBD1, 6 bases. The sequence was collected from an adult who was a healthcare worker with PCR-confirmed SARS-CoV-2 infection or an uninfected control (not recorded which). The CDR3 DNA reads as TGTGCCAGCAGTTTAGGACAGTTTGAAACAGATACGCAGTATTTT. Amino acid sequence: CASSLGQFETDTQYF.